The 7 T cell receptor beta chains below all came from one sample that was sequenced in a study of cytomegalovirus exposure and HLA in healthy donors. The study ran its PCR with 60 Vbeta and 13 Jbeta primers. Assay: immunoSEQ multiplex PCR; the TCRdb copy retains only in-frame clones and omits some. The sample holds approximately 100,000 clones, 60% to 80% seen once. Material: PBMCs. The receptors derive from a man between 60 and 70 years old in good health and CMV-seropositive.

The rearrangement links TRBV19 to TRBJ1-1; 8 bases are shared with TRBD1. Germline CDR1 reads LNHDA; CDR2 reads SQIVND (reference sequence). Trimming took 3 bases from V and 8 from J; bases not matched to a gene: 5. CDR3 size: 13 residues. CDR3 nucleotides: TGTGCCAGTAGTATGACAGGGGCCCCCGAAGCTTTCTTT. This translates into CASSMTGAPEAFF.

This clone has just a few counts. This chain links TRBV4-1 with TRBJ1-5; D is undetermined. Trimming removed 0 bases at V and 4 bases at J, with 7 bases between. The germline gives CDR1 MGHRA, CDR2 YSYEKL. The CDR3 contains 14 residues. The CDR3 region has the DNA TGCGCCAGCAGCCAAGACGGTTTAAATCAGCCCCAGCATTTT. As protein: CASSQDGLNQPQHF.

This rearrangement joins TRBV6-5 to TRBJ2-7; 7 bases are shared with TRBD2. V lost 2 bases and J lost 1; bases outside the gene matches: 5. The germline gives CDR1 MNHEY, CDR2 SVGAGI. The CDR3 has 15 amino acids. Written as DNA, the CDR3 is TGTGCCAGCAGTTACGGGGGGGGTCGTTCCTACGAGCAGTACTTC. Amino acids: CASSYGGGRSYEQYF.

The chain couples TRBV5-1 to TRBJ2-3; 7 nucleotides align to TRBD2. Germline values: CDR1 SGHRS, CDR2 YFSETQ. After removal of 2 bases from V and 7 bases from J, the junction contained 10 bases not matched to a gene. This CDR3 region has 15 residues. The CDR3 coding sequence is TGCGCCAGCAGCTTCAGCGGGGAGACACTTAATACGCAGTATTTT. Its protein is CASSFSGETLNTQYF. The full variable domain, with the rest looked up from reference TRBV5-1 and TRBJ2-3, is KAGVTQTPRYLIKTRGQQVTLSCSPISGHRSVSWYQQTPGQGLQFLFEYFSETQRNKGNFPGRFSGRQFSNSRSEMNVSTLELGDSALYLCASSFSGETLNTQYFGPGTRLTVL.

This clone was picked up a small number of times. This chain links TRBV2 with TRBJ2-7, with TRBD1 matching 10 bases. Germline-derived CDR1 and CDR2 are SNHLY and FYNNEI. The V and J ends lost 5 bases and 0 bases, in that order; junction bases with no gene match: 4. This CDR3 region has 15 residues. The CDR3 region has the DNA TGTGCCAGCAGTCAAGACAGGGGGCGCTCCTACGAGCAGTACTTC. It encodes CASSQDRGRSYEQYF.

The rearrangement links TRBV7-8 to TRBJ2-7; D is uncertain. The CDR3 runs 11 residues. The ends were cut back, 5 bases at V and 5 bases at J, with 7 bases in the middle. CDR1 SGHVS and CDR2 FQNEAQ come from the germline V gene. The CDR3 spells CASSLRHEQYF. The CDR3 DNA sequence: TGTGCCAGCAGCCTCAGGCACGAGCAGTACTTC.

This clone occurred once. The chain employs TRBV14 and TRBJ2-4; the D is unclear. The germline V gene has CDR1 SGHDN and CDR2 FVKESK. V was clipped by 2 bases and J by 3 bases, with 11 bases between them. The CDR3 spans 15 residues. In DNA, the CDR3 is TGTGCCAGCAGCCAAAGTGGCTCCAGCAAAAACATTCAGTACTTC. Its protein product is CASSQSGSSKNIQYF.